These 31 T cell receptor beta chains originate from one sample sequenced in a study of blood T cells in healthy people across ages. A second PCR, run for roughly 7 to 11 cycles, used a sample-barcoded 5' primer plus a J-beta primer mix. MiXCR, run by TCRdb on the 5' RACE reads, gives a single entry per CDR3 protein. The sample gives hundreds of thousands of distinct CDR3 sequences, 56% of which show up once; approximately 24% is in the top ten. Sequencing input: blood. Receptors originate from a man aged 35 to 55 in good health.

The chain is built from TRBV11-2 and TRBJ2-3, with a tentative D call TRBD2 (6 bases). The length of the CDR3 is 21 residues. Germline CDR1 and CDR2: SGHAT and FQNNGV. Trimming shortened V by 2 bases and J by 2 bases, and 29 bases separated the two germline ends. The CDR3 nucleotides are TGTGCCAGCAGCTTAATACGAGCCGGTATTCCGAGGTGGCGGGACACAGATACGCAGTATTTT. Translating gives CASSLIRAGIPRWRDTDTQYF.

The V gene is TRBV20-1, the J gene TRBJ2-7; 9 positions match TRBD1. The CDR3 length is 15 residues. After removal of 6 bases from V and 0 bases from J, the junction contained 9 bases not matched to a gene. CDR1 is DFQATT and CDR2 is SNEGSKA in the germline V gene (reference sequence). The CDR3 spells CSAGLGTGISYEQYF. The DNA for the CDR3 is TGCAGTGCGGGTCTTGGGACAGGGATCTCCTACGAGCAGTACTTC.

The chain couples TRBV29-1 to TRBJ2-4; D may be TRBD1 (5 bases). The CDR3 has 13 amino acids. V dropped 3 bases and J dropped 6 bases, with 12 bases sitting between them. Germline V gene sequence: CDR1 SQVTM, CDR2 ANQGSEA. CDR3 nucleotides: TGCAGCGTTGACACGCTCCAGGGAAACATTCAGTACTTC. It specifies CSVDTLQGNIQYF.

V and J are TRBV7-8 and TRBJ2-7; TRBD1 agrees at 8 bases. This CDR3 contains 16 residues. CDR1 and CDR2 from the germline V gene are SGHVS and FQNEAQ. J gave up 0 bases and V 1 base, and 5 bases lay outside the gene matches. The DNA for the CDR3 is TGTGCCAGCAGCTTAGGGACAGGGAATCACTCCTACGAGCAGTACTTC. Its protein product is CASSLGTGNHSYEQYF.

The chain recombines TRBV18 with TRBJ1-4, with 7 bases matching TRBD1. Germline CDR1 is KGHSH and CDR2 is LQKENI. The CDR3 sequence is 17 residues long. Losses at the gene ends were 3 bases for V and 8 bases for J; bases not matched to a gene: 15. CDR3: CASSPIHGTANREKLFF. The CDR3 DNA is TGTGCCAGCTCACCTATCCACGGGACAGCGAATAGGGAAAAACTGTTTTTT.

V usage is TRBV20-1 and J usage is TRBJ2-3; TRBD1 is a possible D gene (6 bases). Germline V CDR1 and CDR2: DFQATT, SNEGSKA (reference sequence). V lost 0 bases, J lost 5 bases, and 12 bases lay in between. The length of the CDR3 is 14 residues. CDR3 in DNA: TGCAGTGCTAGAGAGGGGGCACCAGGAGATACGCAGTATTTT. Amino acid sequence: CSAREGAPGDTQYF.

This clonotype showed up just once. The V and J genes are TRBV19 and TRBJ2-5, with 11 positions matching TRBD1. The assigned J gene may be wrong: the sequence end matches TRBJ2-7 better. Germline CDR1 LNHDA, CDR2 SQIVND (reference sequence). This CDR3 contains 14 residues. The CDR3, as DNA: TGTGCCAGTAAACAAGGACAGGGGGCATACGAGCAGTACTTC. Translation: CASKQGQGAYEQYF.

The chain uses TRBV7-2 and TRBJ2-1; D might be TRBD2 (7 bases). The CDR3 spans 13 residues. Germline lookup yields CDR1 SGHTA and CDR2 FQGNSA. V was cut by 5 bases and J by 9 bases, with 14 bases left in between. The DNA for the CDR3 is TGTGCCAGCAGCGGAGAGGGGGGGCGTGAGCAGTTCTTC. Its translation: CASSGEGGREQFF. The complete variable domain, with remaining parts taken from reference TRBV7-2 and TRBJ2-1, reads GAGVSQSPSNKVTEKGKDVELRCDPISGHTALYWYRQSLGQGLEFLIYFQGNSAPDKSGLPSDRFSAERTGGSVSTLTIQRTQQEDSAVYLCASSGEGGREQFFGPGTRLTVL.

The genes are TRBV27 and TRBJ1-4, with a weak D call TRBD1 (5 bases). The CDR3 has 13 residues. Germline values: CDR1 MNHEY, CDR2 SMNVEV (reference sequence). V was trimmed by 7 bases and J by 6 bases, leaving 12 bases between them. CDR3 sequence: CASTASGDEKLFF. In DNA form, the CDR3 reads TGTGCCAGCACCGCGTCGGGGGATGAAAAACTGTTTTTT.

This sequence joins TRBV7-2 and TRBJ2-3; 7 bases line up with TRBD1. This CDR3 has 15 residues. The J segment lost 4 bases and the V segment lost 3 bases, leaving 7 bases of the junction unmatched. CDR1 SGHTA and CDR2 FQGNSA come from the germline V gene. CDR3 in amino acids: CASSFLDRPSDTQYF. In DNA, the CDR3 is TGTGCCAGCAGCTTTTTGGACAGGCCTTCAGATACGCAGTATTTT.

The rearrangement joins TRBV5-6 to TRBJ2-5; D call uncertain. The J call is in doubt because the DNA end fits TRBJ2-7 better. CDR3 length equals 11 residues. Looked up from germline, CDR1 is SGHDT and CDR2 is YYEEEE. The CDR3 sequence: CASSSHTEQYF. For the CDR3, the DNA is TGTGCCAGCAGCTCTCACACCGAGCAGTACTTC.

V usage is TRBV5-1 and J usage is TRBJ2-6; D is perhaps TRBD1 or TRBD2 (5 bases each). The CDR3 extends over 15 amino acids. Trimming took 1 base from V and 4 from J, leaving 9 bases between them. Germline CDR1 reads SGHRS; CDR2 reads YFSETQ. Here the CDR3 reads CASSLPGTGANVLTF. Here the CDR3 DNA reads TGCGCCAGCAGCTTGCCAGGGACCGGGGCCAACGTCCTGACTTTC.

This clonotype was observed a few times. The chain carries TRBV5-1 and TRBJ2-7, with a tentative D call TRBD1 (6 bases). Germline assignment: CDR1 SGHRS and CDR2 YFSETQ. The CDR3 totals 15 residues. With 0 bases removed from V and 2 bases from J, the gap between germline ends came to 12 bases. The CDR3 nucleotides read TGCGCCAGCAGCTTGGTCGGGGCAGGGGCCTACGAGCAGTACTTC. Its protein product is CASSLVGAGAYEQYF.

The chain recombines TRBV25-1 with TRBJ1-2, with 7 bases identical to TRBD1. The CDR3 runs 17 residues. With V trimmed by 1 base and J by 5 bases, 13 bases remained unmatched. The germline gives CDR1 MGHDK, CDR2 SYGVNS. This CDR3 reads CASSESGGEGALYGYTF. In nucleotides, the CDR3 is TGTGCCAGCAGTGAATCCGGTGGGGAGGGGGCGCTTTATGGCTACACCTTC.

As concerns this clonotype: This may be a read error, as it is one base from a much larger clone. The V call is TRBV28, the J call TRBJ1-6; D unresolved. V shed 3 bases and J shed 11 bases, with 8 bases lying between them. The germline V gene has CDR1 MDHEN and CDR2 SYDVKM. The CDR3 is 12 amino acids. CDR3 amino acids: CASSFLGAPLHF. The CDR3 bases are TGTGCCAGCAGTTTTTTAGGTGCACCCCTCCACTTT.

This clonotype was counted only a few times. The rearrangement links TRBV28 to TRBJ2-7, with a tentative D call TRBD2 (6 bases). There are 12 residues in the CDR3. Germline-derived CDR1 and CDR2 are MDHEN and SYDVKM. The V end lost 9 bases, the J end lost 1 base, and 10 bases lay between the germline ends. Here the CDR3 DNA reads TGTGCCAGTATGGAGGGTTCCTACGAGCAGTACTTC. Protein: CASMEGSYEQYF.

This clonotype was observed at least ten times. The V call is TRBV5-1, the J call TRBJ1-4, with TRBD1 matching 10 bases. The CDR3 spans 17 residues. The trim removed 0 bases at V and 6 bases at J, leaving 8 bases unmatched. The germline CDR1 and CDR2 sequences are SGHRS and YFSETQ. The CDR3 spells CASSLVGTGVWDEKLFF. As DNA, the CDR3 is TGCGCCAGCAGCTTGGTCGGGACAGGGGTTTGGGATGAAAAACTGTTTTTT.

V gene TRBV27 combines with J gene TRBJ2-6; tentative D call: TRBD2 (6 bases). The CDR3 covers 19 residues. The germline CDR1 and CDR2 sequences are MNHEY and SMNVEV (reference sequence). V shed 2 bases and J shed 3 bases, with 20 bases lying between them. CDR3 in DNA: TGTGCCAGCAGTTTACTGGGGGGTCCTCCTTCGGATGGGGCCAACGTCCTGACTTTC. Encoded protein: CASSLLGGPPSDGANVLTF.

The chain couples TRBV5-6 to TRBJ1-1; D is unresolved. The CDR3 covers 14 residues. Per germline, CDR1 SGHDT and CDR2 YYEEEE. V dropped 4 bases and J dropped 0 bases, with 10 bases sitting between them. The CDR3 spells CASSRDGLNTEAFF. The CDR3 DNA reads TGTGCCAGCAGCCGAGATGGACTGAACACTGAAGCTTTCTTT.

V usage is TRBV27 and J usage is TRBJ2-1, with D unresolved. Germline V gene data show CDR1 as MNHEY and CDR2 as SMNVEV (reference sequence). This CDR3 contains 16 residues. V lost 4 bases and J lost 0, with 13 bases in between. The CDR3 here is CASSYLTLSSYNEQFF. The CDR3 DNA reads as TGTGCCAGCAGTTACCTGACTCTTAGCTCCTACAATGAGCAGTTCTTC.

This sequence joins TRBV24-1 and TRBJ2-7; 8 positions agree with TRBD1. Trimming cost V 2 bases and J 3 bases; bases outside gene matches: 5. Germline CDR1 is KGHDR and CDR2 is SFDVKD. There are 15 residues in the CDR3. Here the CDR3 DNA reads TGTGCCACCAGTGATTCAGACAGGGGAGGCTACGAGCAGTACTTC. Protein: CATSDSDRGGYEQYF.

V is TRBV3-1 and J is TRBJ2-1; no definite D call. V was clipped by 1 base and J by 8 bases, with 9 bases between them. The CDR3 is made up of 13 amino acids. Germline V gene sequence: CDR1 LGHDT, CDR2 YNNKEL (reference sequence). The CDR3, as DNA: TGTGCCAGCAGCCAAGTTTCCTGGGATGAGCAGTTCTTC. This encodes CASSQVSWDEQFF.

As regards this clonotype: A much larger clone differs from this one at a single base, so this may be a read error. The chain couples TRBV7-9 to TRBJ1-2; the D is unclear. V lost 5 bases and J 0 bases, leaving 4 bases between the germline ends. Germline V gene sequence: CDR1 SEHNR, CDR2 FQNEAQ (reference sequence). CDR3 length: 12 residues. CDR3 protein: CASSASNYGYTF. In DNA form, the CDR3 reads TGTGCCAGCAGCGCCTCTAACTATGGCTACACCTTC.

The chain is built from TRBV18 and TRBJ2-3; TRBD2 is a possible D gene (5 bases). The germline CDR1 and CDR2 sequences are KGHSH and LQKENI. V gave up 1 base and J gave up 1 base, with 6 bases separating them. The CDR3 is made up of 14 amino acids. CDR3 in amino acids: CASSPLARTDTQYF. CDR3 coding DNA: TGTGCCAGCTCACCACTAGCGCGCACAGATACGCAGTATTTT.

This clonotype was seen more than once but under ten times. The chain has TRBV27 and TRBJ2-1; 13 nucleotides align to TRBD2. CDR1 is MNHEY, CDR2 SMNVEV, per germline (reference sequence). This CDR3 comprises 18 residues. Trimming removed 1 base from V and 3 bases from J; junction bases left unmatched: 6. CDR3 protein: CASSLWLGTSGIYNEQFF. The CDR3 nucleotides read TGTGCCAGCAGTTTATGGTTAGGGACTAGCGGGATCTACAATGAGCAGTTCTTC.

A single count supports this clonotype. The chain couples TRBV7-2 to TRBJ2-1; D might be TRBD2 (7 bases). Per the germline V gene, CDR1 is SGHTA and CDR2 is FQGNSA. Trimming took off 1 base at V and 7 bases at J, with 20 bases between the two ends. The CDR3 is 17 residues long. CDR3 coding DNA: TGTGCCAGCAGCTTAGGTCGCGTCGGGGGGCGGGGGAATGAGCAGTTCTTC. This gives the protein CASSLGRVGGRGNEQFF.

This clonotype was counted between two and nine times. This chain uses TRBV29-1 with TRBJ2-1; D is undetermined. Germline lookup yields CDR1 SQVTM and CDR2 ANQGSEA. Trimming shortened V by 8 bases and J by 6 bases, and 17 bases separated the two germline ends. This CDR3 has 13 amino acids. The CDR3: CSIVSGLLNEQFF. In DNA form, the CDR3 reads TGCAGCATCGTGTCTGGTCTGCTCAATGAGCAGTTCTTC.

The rearrangement joins TRBV10-3 to TRBJ2-5, with a possible D match to TRBD2 (6 bases). The CDR3 sequence is 14 residues long. The germline V gene encodes CDR1 ENHRY and CDR2 SYGVKD. V dropped 4 bases and J dropped 5 bases, with 14 bases sitting between them. The CDR3 region is CAISAGLAGETQYF. In DNA form, the CDR3 reads TGTGCCATCAGTGCGGGACTGGCGGGGGAGACCCAGTACTTC.

The genes are TRBV5-1 and TRBJ1-1; 8 bases line up with TRBD1. The CDR3 totals 14 residues. CDR1 is SGHRS, CDR2 YFSETQ, per germline. J lost 1 base, V lost 5 bases, and 4 bases had no gene match. CDR3 sequence reads: CASREGTGNTEAFF. CDR3 nucleotide sequence: TGCGCCAGCAGGGAGGGGACAGGGAACACTGAAGCTTTCTTT. Full variable domain (missing parts from reference TRBV5-1 and TRBJ1-1): KAGVTQTPRYLIKTRGQQVTLSCSPISGHRSVSWYQQTPGQGLQFLFEYFSETQRNKGNFPGRFSGRQFSNSRSEMNVSTLELGDSALYLCASREGTGNTEAFFGQGTRLTVV.

This chain joins TRBV25-1 and TRBJ2-1; TRBD1 aligns across 10 bases. Unmatched junction bases numbered 10, after V lost 1 base and J lost 4 bases. Germline-derived CDR1 and CDR2 are MGHDK and SYGVNS. The CDR3 totals 18 residues. DNA of the CDR3: TGTGCCAGCAGTGAATTTGGGGGGGGGACAGGGGCATACAATGAGCAGTTCTTC. The encoded protein is CASSEFGGGTGAYNEQFF.

In this sample, this clonotype turned up once. The chain couples TRBV4-3 to TRBJ2-1; 10 positions agree with TRBD2. Germline V gives CDR1 LGHNA, CDR2 YSLEER. With V trimmed by 3 bases and J by 7 bases, 9 bases remained unmatched. The CDR3 sequence is 16 residues long. CDR3 nucleotide sequence: TGCGCCAGCAGCCACCCTCGGAGCGGGGGGGAGAATGAGCAGTTCTTC. As protein: CASSHPRSGGENEQFF.